This TCR beta chain was found in a study of human T cells and chemical hapten exposure. Study in general: Sensitization was performed using 2% DPC on a 2 cm by 2 cm upper inner arm skin site. From small differences in pooled library volume came most of the variation in per-sample TCR yields. Patch tests of 0.01% DPC on the upper back were read at 6 days.

This clonotype was seen more than once but under ten times. Its antigen is currently unknown. As to time point: patch test 1, 2 weeks after DPC sensitization. The treatment here: therapeutic diphenylcyclopropenone sensitization with weekly scalp DPC. V was clipped by 4 bases and J by 6 bases, with 25 bases between them. The CDR3 has 17 residues. Germline CDR1 is DFQATT and CDR2 is SNEGSKA (reference sequence). Via MiXCR, TCRdb re-called the RACE reads, giving one row per CDR3 protein. The sample has 150,000 to 200,000 distinct CDR3 sequences, more than 14% seen once. Study-level findings and limits: The number of TCRs over 1 in 1000 frequency stayed unchanged after DPC.

Sequencing used whole blood, obtained in connection with sensitization to the hapten diphenylcyclopropenone (DPC). The TCR sequence derives from a woman aged 30 to 39 with alopecia areata. Some clones in this sample may be carry-over from other donors' samples. The V and J genes are TRBV20-1 and TRBJ2-1; D is tentatively TRBD1 or TRBD2 (6 bases each). The CDR3 nucleotides read TGCAGTGCTATAAGAGGGGGGACTCCCAACACCTTCAATGAGCAGTTCTTC. Protein product: CSAIRGGTPNTFNEQFF.